Below are 28 T cell receptor beta chains sequenced from a single sample in a study of cytomegalovirus exposure and HLA in healthy donors. PCR was performed using 60 Vbeta and 13 Jbeta primers. Some clones are missing from TCRdb's copy, which holds only in-frame ones; the method was immunoSEQ multiplex PCR. The table lists more than 80,000 clones, around 60% of them singletons. The material sequenced was PBMCs. These receptors originate from a human donor in good health.

The chain has TRBV5-1 and TRBJ2-7; D is uncertain. Trimming stripped 3 bases from V and 4 bases from J, with 8 bases between. The CDR3 is 12 residues long. Germline-derived CDR1 and CDR2 are SGHRS and YFSETQ. For the CDR3, the DNA is TGCGCCAGCAGCTCGAGCGAGTACGAGCAGTACTTC. It encodes CASSSSEYEQYF.

The chain recombines TRBV11-3 with TRBJ2-1; perhaps TRBD1 as D (6 bases). CDR3 length: 14 amino acids. Germline V gene lookup returns CDR1 SGHNT and CDR2 YENEEA. Between the trimmed V and J ends, which lost 5 bases and 7 bases, there was a span of 15 bases. The CDR3 DNA sequence: TGTGCCAGCAGCGGGGGACAAATTATGAATGAGCAGTTCTTC. Translation: CASSGGQIMNEQFF.

CDR3 nucleotides: TGTGCCAGCAGCGTAGGGACAGCCCTGAACACCGGGGAGCTGTTTTTT. This sequence encodes CASSVGTALNTGELFF. The chain has TRBV9 and TRBJ2-2, with a tentative D call TRBD1 (6 bases). The CDR3 contains 16 residues. Germline CDR1 reads SGDLS; CDR2 reads YYNGEE. V was shortened by 0 bases and J by 1 base, with 10 bases between the two germline ends. Full variable domain (missing parts from reference TRBV9 and TRBJ2-2): DSGVTQTPKHLITATGQRVTLRCSPRSGDLSVYWYQQSLDQGLQFLIQYYNGEERAKGNILERFSAQQFPDLHSELNLSSLELGDSALYFCASSVGTALNTGELFFGEGSRLTVL.

The chain uses TRBV5-4 and TRBJ2-7, with 8 bases lining up with TRBD1. The ends lost 0 bases at V and 3 bases at J; junction bases unmatched: 2. Germline V gives CDR1 SGHNT, CDR2 YYREEE (reference sequence). CDR3 length equals 14 residues. This CDR3 is CASSLDRGNYEQYF. CDR3 coding DNA: TGTGCCAGCAGCTTGGACAGGGGGAACTACGAGCAGTACTTC.

This chain uses TRBV6-5 with TRBJ1-1, with D maybe TRBD1 (5 bases). Germline-derived CDR1 and CDR2 are MNHEY and SVGAGI. Trimming took 2 bases from V and 7 from J, leaving 14 bases between them. The CDR3 length is 14 residues. The CDR3 here is CASSYLAGRYEAFF. The DNA for the CDR3 is TGTGCCAGCAGTTACCTTGCAGGGAGGTATGAAGCTTTCTTT.

The chain has TRBV9 and TRBJ1-2, with D perhaps TRBD1 (6 bases). This CDR3 has 14 residues. The germline V gene encodes CDR1 SGDLS and CDR2 YYNGEE. Trimming left V 1 base short and J 3 bases short, with 10 bases between. The CDR3 bases are TGTGCCAGCAGCGTATGGGACATAGACTATGGCTACACCTTC. Amino acids: CASSVWDIDYGYTF.

J is TRBJ2-7 and V is TRBV18, with 8 nucleotides matching TRBD1. The V gene's germline CDR1 is KGHSH and CDR2 LQKENI. CDR3 size: 14 residues. The V and J ends lost 1 base and 2 bases, in that order; junction bases with no gene match: 1. CDR3 nucleotide sequence: TGTGCCAGCTCACCACGACAGGGGACCTACGAGCAGTACTTC. Residues: CASSPRQGTYEQYF.

The chain has TRBV6-5 and TRBJ1-5; the D gene is possibly TRBD1 (6 bases). The V gene's germline CDR1 is MNHEY and CDR2 SVGAGI. With 5 bases removed from V and 3 bases from J, the gap between germline ends came to 11 bases. This CDR3 spans 14 amino acids. CDR3: CASSPGQNNQPQHF. The CDR3 nucleotides read TGTGCCAGCAGTCCCGGACAGAACAATCAGCCCCAGCATTTT.

This clone appeared once. The chain links TRBV25-1 to TRBJ1-2; 8 bases are shared with TRBD1. Germline lookup yields CDR1 MGHDK and CDR2 SYGVNS. Trimming at V came to 1 base and at J to 4 bases, leaving 2 bases not matched to a gene. CDR3 length: 14 residues. The CDR3 DNA sequence: TGTGCCAGCAGTGAATGGGGACAGGCCTATGGCTACACCTTC. Residues: CASSEWGQAYGYTF.

This clone was observed a handful of times. The J gene is TRBJ2-7, the V gene TRBV5-4; no definite D call. The CDR3 extends over 12 amino acids. CDR1 and CDR2 (germline): SGHNT, YYREEE (reference sequence). V lost 1 base and J 5 bases, leaving 7 bases between the germline ends. The CDR3 loop reads CASSLFFHEQYF. As DNA, the CDR3 is TGTGCCAGCAGCTTGTTCTTCCACGAGCAGTACTTC.

This chain joins TRBV29-1 and TRBJ1-2; D gene ambiguous. From germline, CDR1 is SQVTM and CDR2 ANQGSEA. Trimming pared 3 bases from V and 2 bases from J, leaving 13 bases between. The CDR3 is 14 amino acids. The CDR3 region has the DNA TGCAGCGTTGAGGTCCCAGTGATGAACTATGGCTACACCTTC. Translated, it gives CSVEVPVMNYGYTF.

This clone was observed a few times. This chain links TRBV27 with TRBJ1-2; 7 nucleotides agree with TRBD1. Germline V gene data show CDR1 as MNHEY and CDR2 as SMNVEV (reference sequence). The ends lost 6 bases at V and 5 bases at J; junction bases unmatched: 9. This CDR3 spans 14 amino acids. This chain's CDR3 is CASSPGQAIYGYTF. DNA of the CDR3: TGTGCCAGCAGCCCCGGACAGGCGATTTATGGCTACACCTTC.

The V and J genes are TRBV9 and TRBJ1-3; 7 bases are a match to TRBD1. The CDR3 has 12 amino acids. Per germline, CDR1 SGDLS and CDR2 YYNGEE. V shed 4 bases and J 16 bases; nucleotides not matched to a gene: 11. The CDR3 DNA is TGTGCCAGCAGCAAAGGCGGGGACAGAGCCTATTTT. Protein sequence: CASSKGGDRAYF.

This clone has more than one count but fewer than ten. The genes are TRBV11-3 and TRBJ2-5; D unclear. The CDR3 has 14 residues. Trimming stripped 1 base from V and 0 bases from J, with 6 bases between. Germline V gene sequence: CDR1 SGHNT, CDR2 YENEEA. CDR3 protein: CASSLAGHQETQYF. As DNA, the CDR3 is TGTGCCAGCAGCTTAGCTGGGCACCAAGAGACCCAGTACTTC.

The CDR3 DNA reads as TGTGCCAGCAGCGCCCGACTAGCGGGGGGGCCGGGAGATACGCAGTATTTT. Translating gives CASSARLAGGPGDTQYF. The chain joins TRBV9 to TRBJ2-3; 14 bases match TRBD2. The germline CDR1 and CDR2 sequences are SGDLS and YYNGEE. The CDR3 runs to 17 residues. V trimming: 3 bases; J trimming: 5 bases; junction bases outside the gene matches: 8. Looking up the rest from reference TRBV9 and TRBJ2-3 gives the full variable domain: DSGVTQTPKHLITATGQRVTLRCSPRSGDLSVYWYQQSLDQGLQFLIQYYNGEERAKGNILERFSAQQFPDLHSELNLSSLELGDSALYFCASSARLAGGPGDTQYFGPGTRLTVL.

The chain uses TRBV7-6 and TRBJ1-4, with D possibly matching TRBD1 (5 bases). Germline V lookup: CDR1 SGHVS, CDR2 FNYEAQ. V lost 6 bases and J 8 bases, leaving 16 bases between the germline ends. This CDR3 has 14 residues. The CDR3 DNA sequence: TGTGCCAGCAGTAAGAACGGGGAGGGGGAAAAACTGTTTTTT. It yields the protein CASSKNGEGEKLFF.

This clone has more than one count but fewer than ten. The CDR3 here is CASSQKYTGTPQETQYF. In DNA, the CDR3 is TGTGCCAGCAGCCAGAAATACACCGGGACACCTCAAGAGACCCAGTACTTC. The rearrangement joins TRBV4-2 to TRBJ2-5, with a tentative D call TRBD1 (6 bases). The CDR3 length is 17 residues. Trimming pared 3 bases from V and 2 bases from J, leaving 19 bases between. Germline V gives CDR1 LGHNA, CDR2 YNFKEQ.

The CDR3 nucleotides read TGTGCCATCAGCTGGGACAGGGCCGAGCAGTACTTC. Protein product: CAISWDRAEQYF. The rearrangement joins TRBV10-3 to TRBJ2-7; 9 bases fit TRBD1. The V gene end was trimmed by 6 bases and the J gene end by 6 bases; junction bases not matched to a gene: 3. Per the germline V gene, CDR1 is ENHRY and CDR2 is SYGVKD. The CDR3 length is 12 residues.

The chain has TRBV5-6 and TRBJ2-5, with 12 positions matching TRBD1. CDR1 is SGHDT and CDR2 is YYEEEE in the germline V gene. The CDR3 has 15 residues. The V segment lost 0 bases and the J segment 5 bases; nucleotides outside the gene matches: 2. The CDR3 region is CASSLGDRGQETQYF. The CDR3 nucleotides are TGTGCCAGCAGCTTGGGGGACAGGGGGCAGGAGACCCAGTACTTC.

V usage is TRBV18 and J usage is TRBJ2-3; 9 nucleotides match TRBD2. V was pared by 3 bases and J by 4 bases, with 14 bases of the junction left unmatched. This CDR3 has 18 residues. The germline V gene encodes CDR1 KGHSH and CDR2 LQKENI. The CDR3 is CASSPRTGGGARADTQYF. DNA for the CDR3: TGTGCCAGCTCACCGCGGACTGGCGGGGGGGCTCGCGCAGATACGCAGTATTTT.

V usage is TRBV4-1 and J usage is TRBJ1-6, with D uncertain. The germline V gene encodes CDR1 MGHRA and CDR2 YSYEKL. V lost 3 bases and J lost 6, with 12 bases in between. This CDR3 has 15 residues. The CDR3 nucleotides read TGCGCCAGCAGCCACCCACAGAGCCCTAATTCACCCCTCCACTTT. Encoded protein: CASSHPQSPNSPLHF.

The chain links TRBV6-5 to TRBJ1-1; weak D call: TRBD1 (5 bases). The CDR3 has 13 amino acids. Germline loops: CDR1 MNHEY, CDR2 SVGAGI. Trimming stripped 0 bases from V and 6 bases from J, with 8 bases between. The chain's CDR3 is CASSYSGGAEAFF. The CDR3 nucleotides are TGTGCCAGCAGTTACTCGGGGGGAGCTGAAGCTTTCTTT.

The chain combines TRBV18 with TRBJ1-6, with D hard to call. Trimming took off 3 bases at V and 8 bases at J, with 14 bases between the two ends. Germline V gene sequence: CDR1 KGHSH, CDR2 LQKENI. The CDR3 sequence is 15 residues long. CDR3 coding DNA: TGTGCCAGCTCACCTAGCAGAGAGAGTTATTCACCCCTCCACTTT. Translated: CASSPSRESYSPLHF.

The chain employs TRBV6-5 and TRBJ2-2, with TRBD1 matching 9 bases. Trimming cost V 2 bases and J 6 bases; bases outside gene matches: 7. Germline-derived CDR1 and CDR2 are MNHEY and SVGAGI. CDR3 length equals 16 residues. In DNA form, the CDR3 reads TGTGCCAGCAGTTACGCTGGACAGGGGACGGCCGGGGAGCTGTTTTTT. This codes for CASSYAGQGTAGELFF.

Only one count was recorded for this clone. The chain uses TRBV4-2 and TRBJ2-1; no definite D call. CDR1 is LGHNA, CDR2 YNFKEQ, per germline. This CDR3 is 14 amino acids long. V was trimmed by 0 bases and J by 4 bases, leaving 7 bases between them. The CDR3 nucleotides read TGTGCCAGCAGCCAAGATGGGCAGTACAATGAGCAGTTCTTC. Translated, it gives CASSQDGQYNEQFF.

The gene calls are TRBV11-2 and TRBJ1-3, with D possibly matching TRBD1 (6 bases). CDR1 and CDR2 (germline): SGHAT, FQNNGV. The V gene lost 5 bases and the J gene lost 0 bases, with 11 bases spanning the gap. The CDR3 runs to 15 residues. CDR3 coding DNA: TGTGCCAGCAGCGCCGGACAGAGCTCTGGAAACACCATATATTTT. Its translation is CASSAGQSSGNTIYF.

The rearrangement joins TRBV14 to TRBJ1-4, with 8 bases lining up with TRBD1. The CDR3 is 16 residues long. Germline CDR1 SGHDN, CDR2 FVKESK. The trim removed 4 bases at V and 5 bases at J, leaving 9 bases unmatched. CDR3 bases: TGTGCCAGCAGCCCGCAGGGGGCAACAAAAAATGAAAAACTGTTTTTT. This translates into CASSPQGATKNEKLFF.

The rearrangement links TRBV7-8 to TRBJ1-4; 10 bases are shared with TRBD1. The CDR3 sequence is 18 residues long. Losses at the gene ends were 3 bases for V and 8 bases for J; bases not matched to a gene: 15. The V gene's germline CDR1 is SGHVS and CDR2 FQNEAQ. CDR3 loop: CASSFPLESTGGLEKLFF. The CDR3 nucleotides read TGTGCCAGCAGCTTCCCGCTTGAGTCGACAGGGGGCCTGGAAAAACTGTTTTTT. The variable domain in full, completed from reference TRBV7-8 and TRBJ1-4, reads GAGVSQSPRYKVAKRGQDVALRCDPISGHVSLFWYQQALGQGPEFLTYFQNEAQLDKSGLPSDRFFAERPEGSVSTLKIQRTQQEDSAVYLCASSFPLESTGGLEKLFFGSGTQLSVL.